One and the same sample provided the 20 T cell receptor beta chains below, sequenced in a study of blood T cell repertoires in COVID-19. TCRdb's table, derived via immunoSEQ multiplex PCR, lists solely in-frame clones and lacks some. The sample has some 310,000 clones; just under 90% are singletons. Sample: PBMCs or T cells enriched from blood (not recorded which). The source is a woman in her twenties or thirties who had recovered from COVID-19.

The gene calls are TRBV19 and TRBJ2-1; TRBD2 might be the D (7 bases). Trimming took off 7 bases at V and 6 bases at J, with 22 bases between the two ends. Per germline, CDR1 LNHDA and CDR2 SQIVND (reference sequence). The length of the CDR3 is 16 residues. The CDR3 region has the DNA TGTGCCAGTATCAAAAATTGGGGGGGCCCCTCCAATGAGCAGTTCTTC. It encodes CASIKNWGGPSNEQFF.

V usage is TRBV29-1 and J usage is TRBJ1-1; D is undetermined. V lost 4 bases to trimming and J lost 1 base, with 16 bases between them. The length of the CDR3 is 15 residues. Germline assignment: CDR1 SQVTM and CDR2 ANQGSEA. CDR3 nucleotide sequence: TGCAGCGTTGGCTTTACCGGGAAGACGAACACTGAAGCTTTCTTT. It yields the protein CSVGFTGKTNTEAFF.

V and J are TRBV3-1 (or the pseudogene TRBV3-2) and TRBJ2-3; 11 bases are shared with TRBD2. Germline-derived CDR1 and CDR2 are LGHDT and YNNKEL (reference sequence). V gave up 4 bases and J gave up 2 bases; unmatched junction bases: 5. The length of the CDR3 is 16 residues. In nucleotides, the CDR3 is TGTGCCAGCAGCCCGGGACTAGCGGATTACACAGATACGCAGTATTTT. Its translation: CASSPGLADYTDTQYF.

This rearrangement joins TRBV4-3 to TRBJ1-2, with no clear D. Trimming stripped 4 bases from V and 8 bases from J, with 17 bases between. Germline V gene lookup returns CDR1 LGHNA and CDR2 YSLEER. The CDR3 sequence is 14 residues long. The CDR3 is CASSPDPDPGGYTF. The CDR3 DNA reads as TGCGCCAGCAGCCCCGACCCGGACCCGGGGGGCTACACCTTC.

The CDR3 DNA reads as TGCGCCAGCAGCCTAACACCGGACAGGGGGCAAGGCAATGAGCAGTTCTTC. Residues: CASSLTPDRGQGNEQFF. This chain joins TRBV5-1 and TRBJ2-1, with 11 bases identical to TRBD1. V was pared by 4 bases and J by 6 bases, with 12 bases of the junction left unmatched. Germline loops: CDR1 SGHRS, CDR2 YFSETQ. This CDR3 has 17 amino acids.

The chain recombines TRBV4-3 with TRBJ2-2; TRBD2 matches 8 bases. V shed 0 bases, J shed 0 bases, and the junction held 9 bases outside the gene matches. CDR1 LGHNA and CDR2 YSLEER come from the germline V gene. The CDR3 loop spans 19 amino acids. The chain's CDR3 is CASSQDPRASGSNTGELFF. CDR3 sequence (DNA): TGCGCCAGCAGCCAAGATCCGCGGGCTAGCGGGTCGAACACCGGGGAGCTGTTTTTT.

V is TRBV29-1 and J is TRBJ2-1, with 11 bases lining up with TRBD1. Germline V gives CDR1 SQVTM, CDR2 ANQGSEA. CDR3 size: 18 residues. The ends lost 2 bases at V and 7 bases at J; junction bases unmatched: 16. The CDR3: CSVEKFARGQGAGNEQFF. Written as DNA, the CDR3 is TGCAGCGTTGAAAAATTTGCTAGAGGACAGGGGGCTGGGAATGAGCAGTTCTTC.

This chain connects TRBV7-2 to TRBJ1-4; D ambiguous. The CDR3 is 13 residues long. Trimming shortened V by 5 bases and J by 7 bases, and 11 bases separated the two germline ends. Germline CDR1 and CDR2: SGHTA and FQGNSA. CDR3 region: CASSARHTEKLFF. The CDR3 region has the DNA TGTGCCAGCAGCGCTCGACACACTGAAAAACTGTTTTTT.

The chain uses TRBV6-5 and TRBJ1-5, with a possible D match to TRBD1 (6 bases). The CDR3 runs 13 residues. The ends were cut back, 7 bases at V and 1 base at J, with 8 bases in the middle. Germline CDR1 and CDR2: MNHEY and SVGAGI. The CDR3 protein is CASTTGSNQPQHF. As DNA, the CDR3 is TGTGCCAGCACGACAGGCAGCAATCAGCCCCAGCATTTT.

The chain links TRBV18 to TRBJ2-7; D gene ambiguous. The CDR3 is made up of 13 amino acids. The V and J ends lost 1 base and 3 bases respectively, with 7 bases between them. Germline V gene lookup returns CDR1 KGHSH and CDR2 LQKENI. The CDR3 DNA is TGTGCCAGCTCACCACGAGTTCTCTACGAGCAGTACTTC. Translation gives CASSPRVLYEQYF.

The V call is TRBV6-6, the J call TRBJ1-1, with D possibly being TRBD1 (5 bases). Germline CDR1 is MNHNY and CDR2 is SVGAGI (reference sequence). This CDR3 is 12 amino acids long. Deletions cut 5 bases from V and 8 bases from J, with 12 bases between. CDR3: CASSRGITEAFF. Here the CDR3 DNA reads TGTGCCAGCAGTCGGGGCATCACCGAAGCTTTCTTT.

A single count supports this clone. The J gene is TRBJ2-1, the V gene TRBV6-2 or TRBV6-3; 15 nucleotides align to TRBD2. CDR1 and CDR2 (germline): MNHEY, SVGEGT. The junction had 9 bases not matched to a gene; V was cut back by 5 bases and J by 7 bases. The CDR3 loop spans 17 amino acids. CDR3 loop: CASSPRPGTSGRNEQFF. In DNA, the CDR3 is TGTGCCAGCAGTCCCCGGCCCGGGACTAGCGGGAGGAATGAGCAGTTCTTC.

The chain employs TRBV28 and TRBJ2-1; TRBD1 matches at 7 bases. Germline trimming cut 6 bases from V and 2 bases from J; bases unmatched to any gene: 7. CDR3 length equals 15 residues. Germline V gene data show CDR1 as MDHEN and CDR2 as SYDVKM. The CDR3, as DNA: TGTGCCAGCAGAGACGACAGGGCAACCTACAATGAGCAGTTCTTC. It encodes CASRDDRATYNEQFF.

This rearrangement joins TRBV5-6 to TRBJ1-3; D might be TRBD1 (5 bases). Trimming cost V 0 bases and J 0 bases, with 13 bases left between them. The germline CDR1 and CDR2 sequences are SGHDT and YYEEEE. This CDR3 contains 17 residues. The CDR3 DNA is TGTGCCAGCAGCTTGGCGACAGCCTTTTACTCTGGAAACACCATATATTTT. This codes for CASSLATAFYSGNTIYF. The variable domain in full, completed from reference TRBV5-6 and TRBJ1-3, reads DAGVTQSPTHLIKTRGQQVTLRCSPKSGHDTVSWYQQALGQGPQFIFQYYEEEERQRGNFPDRFSGHQFPNYSSELNVNALLLGDSALYLCASSLATAFYSGNTIYFGEGSWLTVV.

The CDR3 is CASSIRQTDTQYF. The CDR3 DNA reads TGCGCCAGCAGCATCCGACAGACAGATACGCAGTATTTT. This chain uses TRBV5-1 with TRBJ2-3; the D gene is possibly TRBD1 (5 bases). This CDR3 comprises 13 residues. V gave up 4 bases and J gave up 3 bases, with 9 bases separating them. Germline CDR1 is SGHRS and CDR2 is YFSETQ.

This clone was detected only a few times. The genes are TRBV3-1 (or the pseudogene TRBV3-2) and TRBJ1-3, with a tentative D call TRBD1 (6 bases). Looked up from germline, CDR1 is LGHDT and CDR2 is YNNKEL (reference sequence). This CDR3 spans 16 amino acids. Deletions cut 2 bases from V and 2 bases from J, with 13 bases between. The CDR3 sequence is CASSQTGPQAGNTIYF. The CDR3 DNA follows: TGTGCCAGCAGCCAAACAGGGCCTCAGGCTGGAAACACCATATATTTT.

The CDR3 coding sequence is TGTGCCAGCAGTCTACCGGGTAGGCTTGGTTTCTTT. Amino acids: CASSLPGRLGFF. This chain joins TRBV28 and TRBJ1-1; D is unresolved. V shed 5 bases and J shed 13 bases, with 17 bases lying between them. Germline CDR1 MDHEN, CDR2 SYDVKM. This CDR3 has 12 residues.

This rearrangement joins TRBV11-2 to TRBJ2-2, with D hard to call. This CDR3 is built from 12 residues. Germline V gives CDR1 SGHAT, CDR2 FQNNGV. The V end lost 3 bases, the J end lost 5 bases, and 4 bases lay between the germline ends. The CDR3, as DNA: TGTGCCAGCAGCTTTAATACCGGGGAGCTGTTTTTT. This translates into CASSFNTGELFF.

The chain carries TRBV7-9 and TRBJ1-1; D ambiguous. V dropped 7 bases and J dropped 0 bases, with 6 bases sitting between them. The CDR3 is 12 amino acids. Germline CDR1 reads SEHNR; CDR2 reads FQNEAQ (reference sequence). CDR3: CASTVMNTEAFF. CDR3 nucleotides: TGTGCCAGCACGGTTATGAACACTGAAGCTTTCTTT.

This clone was seen a few times. The chain recombines TRBV19 with TRBJ1-5, with 7 bases fitting TRBD1. V shed 4 bases and J 2 bases; nucleotides not matched to a gene: 8. In germline, CDR1 is LNHDA, CDR2 SQIVND (reference sequence). The CDR3 extends over 16 amino acids. CDR3 protein: CASSRQGGGRNQPQHF. The CDR3 DNA reads TGTGCCAGTAGTAGACAGGGCGGAGGTCGCAATCAGCCCCAGCATTTT.